This is a list of T cell receptor beta chains from one sample in a study of shared clonotypes between healthy human individuals. Measured with immunoSEQ multiplex PCR; TCRdb has only the in-frame clones, and not every one. The sample lists some 550,000 clones; 95% to 98% were seen once. Source material: naive CD4+ T cells sorted from blood. These TCRs come from a woman aged 30 to 39 in good health. The CDR3 runs from the conserved cysteine through the conserved F or W. The D gene is left open where the match is weak. Some rows mark clone size as missing; the rest say once, few, many or name a class of expanded clone.

d_call: -; v_call: TRBV2; clone_size: -; j_call: TRBJ1-2; cdr3_nt: TGTGCCAGCAGATCCCGGACCCGTGGCTACACCTTC; cdr3_aa: CASRSRTRGYTF
d_call: -; v_call: TRBV6-1; clone_size: -; j_call: TRBJ1-2; cdr3_nt: TGTGCCAGCAATAAGGCCGTATCATCCTACTATGGCTACACCTTC; cdr3_aa: CASNKAVSSYYGYTF
d_call: -; v_call: TRBV7-8; clone_size: -; j_call: TRBJ2-1; cdr3_nt: TGTGCCAGCAGCTCACGAACAGCGGGCTCCTACAATGAGCAGTTCTTC; cdr3_aa: CASSSRTAGSYNEQFF
d_call: -; v_call: TRBV4-2; clone_size: -; j_call: TRBJ2-7; cdr3_nt: TGTGCCAGCAGCCAAGCTAACGGAGCGATAAGCTCCTACGAGCAGTACTTC; cdr3_aa: CASSQANGAISSYEQYF
d_call: TRBD1; v_call: TRBV5-6; clone_size: -; j_call: TRBJ2-7; cdr3_nt: TGTGCCAGCAGCGCGCCGGGACAGGGGGAATACGAGCAGTACTTC; cdr3_aa: CASSAPGQGEYEQYF
d_call: TRBD2; v_call: TRBV28; clone_size: -; j_call: TRBJ2-7; cdr3_nt: TGTGCCAGCAGTTTATTAGCGGGAGCATCCCTCCACGAGCAGTACTTC; cdr3_aa: CASSLLAGASLHEQYF
d_call: -; v_call: TRBV27; clone_size: -; j_call: TRBJ2-1; cdr3_nt: TGTGCCAGCACCCCGCGCCTAGCTACAGCAAATGAGCAGTTCTTC; cdr3_aa: CASTPRLATANEQFF
d_call: TRBD2; v_call: TRBV28; clone_size: -; j_call: TRBJ2-3; cdr3_nt: TGTGCCAGCAGTCCGGCGTCGGGACTAGCGGCCACAGATACGCAGTATTTT; cdr3_aa: CASSPASGLAATDTQYF
d_call: TRBD2; v_call: TRBV7-9; clone_size: -; j_call: TRBJ2-5; cdr3_nt: TGTGCCAGCAGCTTAGGACTAGCGGGAGACGAGACCCAGTACTTC; cdr3_aa: CASSLGLAGDETQYF
d_call: -; v_call: TRBV23-1; clone_size: -; j_call: TRBJ1-1; cdr3_nt: TGCGCCAGCAGTCAATCTACAGGAGCGAACACTGAAGCTTTCTTT; cdr3_aa: CASSQSTGANTEAFF
d_call: -; v_call: TRBV5-8; clone_size: -; j_call: TRBJ1-1; cdr3_nt: TGTGCCAGCAGCGCACACAGAGACACTGAAGCTTTCTTT; cdr3_aa: CASSAHRDTEAFF
d_call: TRBD1; v_call: TRBV2; clone_size: once; j_call: TRBJ2-7; cdr3_nt: TGTGCCAGCAGTGAATTGGGGACAGGGGGCCACGAGCAGTACTTC; cdr3_aa: CASSELGTGGHEQYF
d_call: -; v_call: TRBV19; clone_size: -; j_call: TRBJ2-1; cdr3_nt: TGTGCCAGTACCCCAGGAGGGGGTCTCAATGAGCAGTTCTTC; cdr3_aa: CASTPGGGLNEQFF
d_call: -; v_call: TRBV11-1; clone_size: -; j_call: TRBJ2-3; cdr3_nt: TGTGCCAGCAGCCAACAGGAGCTTGGCACAGATACGCAGTATTTT; cdr3_aa: CASSQQELGTDTQYF
d_call: -; v_call: TRBV19; clone_size: -; j_call: TRBJ2-4; cdr3_nt: TGTGCCAGCGCCTCTCCCGATACCAAAAACATTCAGTACTTC; cdr3_aa: CASASPDTKNIQYF
d_call: -; v_call: TRBV2; clone_size: -; j_call: TRBJ2-1; cdr3_nt: TGTGCCAGCAGTGAACCATTTGGCACAGGGCCACACACAGACTACAATGAGCAGTTCTTC; cdr3_aa: CASSEPFGTGPHTDYNEQFF
d_call: -; v_call: TRBV5-5; clone_size: once; j_call: TRBJ2-3; cdr3_nt: TGTGCCAGCAGCTTGTCATCAGCGGGCACAGATACGCAGTATTTT; cdr3_aa: CASSLSSAGTDTQYF
d_call: -; v_call: TRBV28; clone_size: -; j_call: TRBJ2-1; cdr3_nt: TGTGCCAGCAGTTTATGGGCGGCTAGCGCCGATGGGGAGTTCTTC; cdr3_aa: CASSLWAASADGEFF
d_call: -; v_call: TRBV9; clone_size: -; j_call: TRBJ2-1; cdr3_nt: TGTGCCAGCAGCGAGCGGAATGGGCGCCCTCAGTTCTTC; cdr3_aa: CASSERNGRPQFF
d_call: -; v_call: TRBV15; clone_size: -; j_call: TRBJ1-1; cdr3_nt: TGTGCCACCAGCAGAGATACAGGGCACACTGAAGCTTTCTTT; cdr3_aa: CATSRDTGHTEAFF
d_call: TRBD2; v_call: TRBV7-9; clone_size: -; j_call: TRBJ2-5; cdr3_nt: TGTGCCAGCAGTCGGCGGGAGCCCACCAACCGCTTGGGGACCCAGTACTTC; cdr3_aa: CASSRREPTNRLGTQYF
d_call: -; v_call: TRBV6-5; clone_size: -; j_call: TRBJ1-1; cdr3_nt: TGTGCCAGCAGCCCCGGGACGTTCAGTGAAGCTTTCTTT; cdr3_aa: CASSPGTFSEAFF
d_call: TRBD2; v_call: TRBV28; clone_size: -; j_call: TRBJ2-7; cdr3_nt: TGTGCCAGCAGTCCAACAGGACCGGGACTAGCGGGAGGCTACGAGCAGTACTTC; cdr3_aa: CASSPTGPGLAGGYEQYF
d_call: -; v_call: TRBV5-8; clone_size: -; j_call: TRBJ1-5; cdr3_nt: TGTGCCAGCAGCGCTAGAGTGACTCAGCCCCAGCATTTT; cdr3_aa: CASSARVTQPQHF
d_call: -; v_call: TRBV5-1; clone_size: once; j_call: TRBJ2-3; cdr3_nt: TGCGCCAGCAGTACGGGAGGGGGCGGAGATACGCAGTATTTT; cdr3_aa: CASSTGGGGDTQYF
d_call: TRBD2; v_call: TRBV28; clone_size: -; j_call: TRBJ2-7; cdr3_nt: TGTGCCTTGGGTAGCGGGAGCTACGAGCAGTACTTC; cdr3_aa: CALGSGSYEQYF
d_call: TRBD1; v_call: TRBV28; clone_size: -; j_call: TRBJ2-5; cdr3_nt: TGTGCCACCCTGACAGGGGGCCGGGAGACCCAGTACTTC; cdr3_aa: CATLTGGRETQYF
d_call: TRBD2; v_call: TRBV7-9; clone_size: -; j_call: TRBJ2-1; cdr3_nt: TGTGCCAGCAGCGTGGGATTGCGCGGGAGCATCTATGAGCAGTTCTTC; cdr3_aa: CASSVGLRGSIYEQFF
d_call: TRBD2; v_call: TRBV6-5; clone_size: -; j_call: TRBJ2-7; cdr3_nt: TGTGCCAGCAGTCCCCAGTCAGCGGGGCAGTACGAGCAGTACTTC; cdr3_aa: CASSPQSAGQYEQYF
d_call: -; v_call: TRBV6-5; clone_size: few; j_call: TRBJ1-5; cdr3_nt: TGTGCCAGCAGTTACGAGAGCAATCAGCCCCAGCATTTT; cdr3_aa: CASSYESNQPQHF
d_call: TRBD1; v_call: TRBV7-8; clone_size: -; j_call: TRBJ1-1; cdr3_nt: TGTGCCAGCACCCTGACAGGGTCCATGGGCACTGAAGCTTTCTTT; cdr3_aa: CASTLTGSMGTEAFF
d_call: -; v_call: TRBV7-2; clone_size: -; j_call: TRBJ1-5; cdr3_nt: TGTGCCAGCAGCGACGAGGTAAATAGCAATCAGCCCCAGCATTTT; cdr3_aa: CASSDEVNSNQPQHF
d_call: -; v_call: TRBV18; clone_size: -; j_call: TRBJ2-7; cdr3_nt: TGTGCCAGCTCACCAACGGGGGATGGGAACGAGCAGTACTTC; cdr3_aa: CASSPTGDGNEQYF
d_call: -; v_call: TRBV19; clone_size: -; j_call: TRBJ1-1; cdr3_nt: TGTGCCAGTCAGTGGGTGGAGAACACTGAAGCTTTCTTT; cdr3_aa: CASQWVENTEAFF
d_call: TRBD1; v_call: TRBV7-9; clone_size: once; j_call: TRBJ2-2; cdr3_nt: TGTGCCAGCAACGACAGGGCTTCTTCCACCGGGGAGCTGTTTTTT; cdr3_aa: CASNDRASSTGELFF
d_call: -; v_call: TRBV7-3; clone_size: -; j_call: TRBJ2-7; cdr3_nt: TGTGCCAGCAGCTTAAGGTCGTCGGGCGCAGGGAGCGAGCAGTACTTC; cdr3_aa: CASSLRSSGAGSEQYF
d_call: TRBD1; v_call: TRBV5-1; clone_size: -; j_call: TRBJ1-1; cdr3_nt: TGCGCCAGCAGCTTGGATGGGACAGGGGGATACACTGAAGCTTTCTTT; cdr3_aa: CASSLDGTGGYTEAFF
d_call: -; v_call: TRBV7-8; clone_size: once; j_call: TRBJ1-2; cdr3_nt: TGTGCCACTATGGGGACTAACTATGGCTACACCTTC; cdr3_aa: CATMGTNYGYTF
d_call: -; v_call: TRBV9; clone_size: -; j_call: TRBJ1-2; cdr3_nt: TGTGCCAGCAGCGTAGATGCCAACTATGGCTACACCTTC; cdr3_aa: CASSVDANYGYTF
d_call: -; v_call: TRBV5-1; clone_size: -; j_call: TRBJ2-3; cdr3_nt: TGCGCCAGCAGCTCGCAGGGGTACGGAGCAGATACGCAGTATTTT; cdr3_aa: CASSSQGYGADTQYF
d_call: -; v_call: TRBV7-2; clone_size: -; j_call: TRBJ1-5; cdr3_nt: TGTGCCAGCAGCTCTCCAGGGAGCCACCAGCCCCAGCATTTT; cdr3_aa: CASSSPGSHQPQHF
d_call: -; v_call: TRBV23-1; clone_size: -; j_call: TRBJ1-2; cdr3_nt: TGCGCCAGCAGTCAATTTAACTATGGCTACACCTTC; cdr3_aa: CASSQFNYGYTF
d_call: -; v_call: TRBV7-9; clone_size: -; j_call: TRBJ2-1; cdr3_nt: TGTGCCAGCAGCTTATTGGGGGTGGGGTACAATGAGCAGTTCTTC; cdr3_aa: CASSLLGVGYNEQFF
d_call: -; v_call: TRBV15; clone_size: -; j_call: TRBJ1-2; cdr3_nt: TGTGCCACCAGCACCCGACAGGAGAGTGGCTACACCTTC; cdr3_aa: CATSTRQESGYTF
d_call: -; v_call: TRBV27; clone_size: -; j_call: TRBJ2-3; cdr3_nt: TGTGCCAGCAGTTCATCTTCGGGGCAGGGGACGCAGTATTTT; cdr3_aa: CASSSSSGQGTQYF
d_call: TRBD2; v_call: TRBV7-6; clone_size: -; j_call: TRBJ2-3; cdr3_nt: TGTGCCAGCAGCTTAGAGAGGCGGGAGCGCACAGATACGCAGTATTTT; cdr3_aa: CASSLERRERTDTQYF
d_call: -; v_call: TRBV6-1; clone_size: -; j_call: TRBJ2-1; cdr3_nt: TGTGCCAGCAGTGAACTAAGCTCCAGGCACAATGAGCAGTTCTTC; cdr3_aa: CASSELSSRHNEQFF
d_call: -; v_call: TRBV7-2; clone_size: -; j_call: TRBJ2-7; cdr3_nt: TGTGCCAGCAGCTTGCTCGGGCCCTCCTACGAGCAGTACTTC; cdr3_aa: CASSLLGPSYEQYF
d_call: TRBD1; v_call: TRBV28; clone_size: -; j_call: TRBJ1-1; cdr3_nt: TGTGCCAGCCGGGGAGGGGGCAGGACTGAAGCTTTCTTT; cdr3_aa: CASRGGGRTEAFF
d_call: -; v_call: TRBV5-1; clone_size: few; j_call: TRBJ2-7; cdr3_nt: TGCGCCAGCAGCTATCTGAGAAGCCCAACCTACGAGCAGTACTTC; cdr3_aa: CASSYLRSPTYEQYF
d_call: TRBD1; v_call: TRBV7-9; clone_size: -; j_call: TRBJ2-7; cdr3_nt: TGTGCCAGCAGCCGAACAGGGGATATACGGGAGCAGTACTTC; cdr3_aa: CASSRTGDIREQYF
d_call: -; v_call: TRBV7-2; clone_size: -; j_call: TRBJ2-1; cdr3_nt: TGTGCCAGCAGCCCTCCCGACACCTACAATGAGCAGTTCTTC; cdr3_aa: CASSPPDTYNEQFF
d_call: -; v_call: TRBV5-4; clone_size: -; j_call: TRBJ2-2; cdr3_nt: TGTGCCAGCAGCTTGGTGGCGGGAACGAACACCGGGGAGCTGTTTTTT; cdr3_aa: CASSLVAGTNTGELFF